This TCR beta chain was sequenced for a study of blood T cell repertoires in COVID-19. On the study more broadly: Sites in the United States, Italy and Spain provided acute and convalescent COVID-19 samples.

The CDR3 consists of 15 residues. The germline CDR1 and CDR2 sequences are SGHRS and YFSETQ. V dropped 2 bases and J dropped 3; count of bases not matched to a gene: 2. As originally analysed: From reference gene primer amplification, estimates of nucleated cell counts were derived. Repertoires were generated with immunoSEQ multiplex PCR, while TCRdb's copy carries only in-frame clones and drops some. V, J and clone size were drawn from that table, and D and trimming were deduced from the DNA. Of under 200,000 clones in the sample, roughly 86% are singletons; the top ten hold roughly 3.4%. The sequenced sample was peripheral blood. The chain employs TRBV5-1 and TRBJ2-1; TRBD2 matches 10 bases. The TCR originated in a man between 65 and 79 years old with acute or convalescent COVID-19. The CDR3, as DNA: TGCGCCAGCAGCTTCGGACTAGCGGACTACAATGAGCAGTTCTTC. It codes for CASSFGLADYNEQFF.